This is a list of T cell receptor beta chains from one sample in a study of blood T cell repertoires in COVID-19. Sequencing was performed with immunoSEQ multiplex PCR; in TCRdb, only in-frame clones are kept and a portion is missing. In the table there are 200,000 to 250,000 clones, roughly nine tenths of which are singletons. The specimen sequenced was peripheral blood. The source of these receptors is a woman aged 45 to 65 with acute or convalescent COVID-19. Both conserved end residues are part of each CDR3. The order of the fields is CDR3 protein, J gene, V gene.

cdr3_aa: CASSLSHGQGRPGYTF; j_call: TRBJ1-2; v_call: TRBV27
cdr3_aa: CASSAGQGTPSNQPQHF; j_call: TRBJ1-5; v_call: TRBV19
cdr3_aa: CASSPAGGFGYTF; j_call: TRBJ1-2; v_call: TRBV7-9
cdr3_aa: CSASMGQGTLRYGYTF; j_call: TRBJ1-2; v_call: TRBV20-1
cdr3_aa: CASSLAGVHYNSPLHF; j_call: TRBJ1-6; v_call: TRBV5-1
cdr3_aa: CASGELGPSQPQHF; j_call: TRBJ1-5; v_call: TRBV6-5
cdr3_aa: CASSLNQASGPFADTQYF; j_call: TRBJ2-3; v_call: TRBV5-1
cdr3_aa: CASSLGTGTEYYYGYTF; j_call: TRBJ1-2; v_call: TRBV11-3
cdr3_aa: CASSPRGLAGGPTDTQYF; j_call: TRBJ2-3; v_call: TRBV7-8
cdr3_aa: CAWGRPGQRYSPLHF; j_call: TRBJ1-6; v_call: TRBV30
cdr3_aa: CASTNPPRTEAFF; j_call: TRBJ1-1; v_call: TRBV6-6
cdr3_aa: CSASSTVEAFF; j_call: TRBJ1-1; v_call: TRBV20-1
cdr3_aa: CASSPYRGVSEKLFF; j_call: TRBJ1-4; v_call: TRBV27
cdr3_aa: CASSPDRVKGTQYF; j_call: TRBJ2-5; v_call: TRBV7-9
cdr3_aa: CASSQATGVRPQHF; j_call: TRBJ1-5; v_call: TRBV3-1/TRBV3-2
cdr3_aa: CSPELGTKYNEQFF; j_call: TRBJ2-1; v_call: TRBV29-1
cdr3_aa: CASSLRGPNEQYF; j_call: TRBJ2-7; v_call: TRBV12-3/TRBV12-4
cdr3_aa: CASSLQGQGNTIYF; j_call: TRBJ1-3; v_call: TRBV18
cdr3_aa: CASSYSRTPNNSPLHF; j_call: TRBJ1-6; v_call: TRBV6-6
cdr3_aa: CASSHPPGGRSYNEQFF; j_call: TRBJ2-1; v_call: TRBV7-8
cdr3_aa: CASSYSPGLAYSYNEQFF; j_call: TRBJ2-1; v_call: TRBV6-2/TRBV6-3
cdr3_aa: CASSAPRDRDRNTGELFF; j_call: TRBJ2-2; v_call: TRBV9
cdr3_aa: CASSQISSGMVYNEQFF; j_call: TRBJ2-1; v_call: TRBV4-3
cdr3_aa: CASWDRSYNSPLHF; j_call: TRBJ1-6; v_call: TRBV6-5
cdr3_aa: CASSFVPGQGATGELFF; j_call: TRBJ2-2; v_call: TRBV7-6
cdr3_aa: CASTPTGGRQETQYF; j_call: TRBJ2-5; v_call: TRBV6-5
cdr3_aa: CARRRTRGSGNTIYF; j_call: TRBJ1-3; v_call: TRBV5-3
cdr3_aa: CASSFARMTDTQYF; j_call: TRBJ2-3; v_call: TRBV5-1
cdr3_aa: CASSLAGLAYEQYF; j_call: TRBJ2-7; v_call: TRBV7-2
cdr3_aa: CASSAQGAPGNTIYF; j_call: TRBJ1-3; v_call: TRBV19
cdr3_aa: CASSVELAGGGPDTQYF; j_call: TRBJ2-3; v_call: TRBV9
cdr3_aa: CASSAFPTGQFEKLFF; j_call: TRBJ1-4; v_call: TRBV6-1
cdr3_aa: CASSKDNSSIYNQPQHF; j_call: TRBJ1-5; v_call: TRBV21-1
cdr3_aa: CASSRTTGMAKNIQYF; j_call: TRBJ2-4; v_call: TRBV10-2
cdr3_aa: CASSRLAGANTGELFF; j_call: TRBJ2-2; v_call: TRBV5-5
cdr3_aa: CASSFEREVGNEQFF; j_call: TRBJ2-1; v_call: TRBV5-4
cdr3_aa: CASRGTGGSYEQYF; j_call: TRBJ2-7; v_call: TRBV5-1
cdr3_aa: CASSMRQGERNEKLFF; j_call: TRBJ1-4; v_call: TRBV19
cdr3_aa: CASNLGQGDTEAFF; j_call: TRBJ1-1; v_call: TRBV9
cdr3_aa: CASSITGVSTDTQYF; j_call: TRBJ2-3; v_call: TRBV2
cdr3_aa: CASSDSEGRSSGDITSTDTQYF; j_call: TRBJ2-3; v_call: TRBV6-4
cdr3_aa: CASRPTSYSSYEQYF; j_call: TRBJ2-7; v_call: TRBV6-5
cdr3_aa: CASSIEAGGPSEQFF; j_call: TRBJ2-1; v_call: TRBV19
cdr3_aa: CASSLESGPVYEQYF; j_call: TRBJ2-7; v_call: TRBV11-3
cdr3_aa: CASSSQWGADTQYF; j_call: TRBJ2-3; v_call: TRBV5-1